The 20 T cell receptor beta chains below come from one sample, sequenced in a study of blood T cell repertoires in COVID-19. Data came from immunoSEQ multiplex PCR; TCRdb stores just in-frame clones and leaves some out. This repertoire shows 230,000 or so clones, 89% found once; its top ten account for roughly 4.8%. Source material: peripheral blood. The receptors shown here come from a woman between 35 and 50 years old who had recovered from COVID-19.

This clone has just one count. The chain has TRBV19 and TRBJ1-6, with 7 bases fitting TRBD1. With 9 bases clipped from V and 7 bases from J, the junction kept 12 bases outside the gene matches. CDR1 is LNHDA and CDR2 is SQIVND in the germline V gene (reference sequence). CDR3 length equals 15 residues. DNA for the CDR3: TGTGCCAGCGAGAAGGACAGGACAGACAATTCACCCCTCCACTTT. Translating it yields CASEKDRTDNSPLHF.

The chain uses TRBV28 and TRBJ1-3; 10 nucleotides line up with TRBD1. Trimming took 7 bases from V and 2 from J; bases not matched to a gene: 8. The CDR3 extends over 16 amino acids. Per the germline V gene, CDR1 is MDHEN and CDR2 is SYDVKM. CDR3 loop: CASNPDRGFTGNTIYF. CDR3 nucleotides: TGTGCCAGCAACCCGGACAGGGGGTTCACTGGAAACACCATATATTTT.

The chain links TRBV9 to TRBJ1-1; maybe TRBD1 (5 bases). Germline CDR1 is SGDLS and CDR2 is YYNGEE. This CDR3 comprises 13 residues. Trimming removed 0 bases at V and 7 bases at J, with 10 bases between. CDR3 amino acids: CASSVVQGGEAFF. Here the CDR3 DNA reads TGTGCCAGCAGCGTAGTCCAGGGCGGTGAAGCTTTCTTT.

This chain uses TRBV5-4 with TRBJ2-2; 7 bases fit TRBD1. The CDR3 runs 14 residues. The germline CDR1 and CDR2 sequences are SGHNT and YYREEE (reference sequence). Unmatched junction bases numbered 3, after V lost 0 bases and J lost 7 bases. The CDR3 region is CASSLGQGRGELFF. CDR3 bases: TGTGCCAGCAGCTTGGGACAGGGACGCGGGGAGCTGTTTTTT.

This clone showed up just once. The chain has TRBV7-2 and TRBJ1-4; a weak D match, TRBD1 (5 bases). CDR1 and CDR2 (germline): SGHTA, FQGNSA. This CDR3 spans 15 amino acids. The V and J ends lost 6 bases and 0 bases respectively, with 11 bases between them. Here the CDR3 DNA reads TGTGCCAGCAGTGGGGCAGCTGCAACTAATGAAAAACTGTTTTTT. It codes for CASSGAAATNEKLFF.

V and J are TRBV4-3 and TRBJ2-2; D might be TRBD2 (6 bases). The CDR3 sequence is 15 residues long. From germline, CDR1 is LGHNA and CDR2 YSLEER. The V gene lost 1 base and the J gene lost 5 bases, with 11 bases spanning the gap. The CDR3 loop reads CASSQGEADTGELFF. The CDR3 nucleotides read TGCGCCAGCAGCCAAGGGGAGGCGGATACCGGGGAGCTGTTTTTT.

The CDR3: CASSYSGEVNTEAFF. CDR3 bases: TGTGCCAGCAGTTACTCGGGAGAAGTGAACACTGAAGCTTTCTTT. The chain has TRBV6-5 and TRBJ1-1; D is unresolved. Looked up from germline, CDR1 is MNHEY and CDR2 is SVGAGI. CDR3 size: 15 residues. The V gene lost 0 bases and the J gene lost 0 bases, with 8 bases spanning the gap.

The count of this clone is one. This chain uses TRBV5-1 with TRBJ2-3, with TRBD1 identical over 7 bases. The trim removed 6 bases at V and 4 bases at J, leaving 8 bases unmatched. Germline V gene sequence: CDR1 SGHRS, CDR2 YFSETQ. This CDR3 spans 14 amino acids. Here the CDR3 DNA reads TGCGCCAGCAAGCCAGGGGGTAAGGCAGATACGCAGTATTTT. It codes for CASKPGGKADTQYF.

The chain links TRBV4-1 to TRBJ2-5; 13 nucleotides align to TRBD2. Germline CDR1 MGHRA, CDR2 YSYEKL. V lost 2 bases, J lost 0 bases, and 6 bases stayed unmatched. The CDR3 contains 18 residues. CDR3 DNA sequence: TGCGCCAGCAGCCAATTTGGGACTAGCGGGGCGGACCAAGAGACCCAGTACTTC. This translates into CASSQFGTSGADQETQYF.

In this sample, this clone turned up once. The chain uses TRBV3-1 (or the pseudogene TRBV3-2) and TRBJ2-2, with 8 bases fitting TRBD2. Germline V lookup: CDR1 LGHDT, CDR2 YNNKEL (reference sequence). The J segment lost 4 bases and the V segment lost 2 bases, leaving 6 bases of the junction unmatched. The CDR3 covers 16 residues. The CDR3 here is CASSQLTGGPTGELFF. For the CDR3, the DNA is TGTGCCAGCAGCCAATTGACGGGGGGGCCCACCGGGGAGCTGTTTTTT.

V gene TRBV19 combines with J gene TRBJ2-2; TRBD1 is a possible D gene (6 bases). Germline assignment: CDR1 LNHDA and CDR2 SQIVND (reference sequence). V was pared by 8 bases and J by 6 bases, with 13 bases between. The CDR3 extends over 13 amino acids. The chain's CDR3 is CASQPAGAGELFF. For the CDR3, the DNA is TGTGCCAGTCAACCGGCAGGGGCCGGGGAGCTGTTTTTT.

The V and J genes are TRBV5-8 and TRBJ2-2, with D unclear. The CDR3 sequence is 13 residues long. Germline V gene data show CDR1 as SGHTS and CDR2 as YDEGEE. The germline V and J ends were trimmed by 1 base and 5 bases, with 6 bases remaining between them. CDR3 sequence reads: CASSLSGTGELFF. Here the CDR3 DNA reads TGTGCCAGCAGCTTGTCGGGTACCGGGGAGCTGTTTTTT.

Only one count was recorded for this clone. The chain is built from TRBV19 and TRBJ2-3; tentative D call: TRBD2 (6 bases). This CDR3 contains 15 residues. The V gene's germline CDR1 is LNHDA and CDR2 SQIVND (reference sequence). V gave up 3 bases and J gave up 7 bases, with 17 bases separating them. CDR3 region: CASSIGGGGMYTQYF. Here the CDR3 DNA reads TGTGCCAGTAGTATTGGAGGTGGGGGGATGTATACGCAGTATTTT. Combining the CDR3 with reference TRBV19 and TRBJ2-3 gives the whole variable domain DGGITQSPKYLFRKEGQNVTLSCEQNLNHDAMYWYRQDPGQGLRLIYYSQIVNDFQKGDIAEGYSVSREKKESFPLTVTSAQKNPTAFYLCASSIGGGGMYTQYFGPGTRLTVL.

The rearrangement links TRBV3-1 (or the pseudogene TRBV3-2) to TRBJ1-6; D ambiguous. Deletions cut 4 bases from V and 9 bases from J, with 7 bases between. The length of the CDR3 is 12 residues. Germline V CDR1 and CDR2: LGHDT, YNNKEL (reference sequence). The CDR3 loop is CASSLGGSPLHF. The CDR3 region has the DNA TGTGCCAGCAGCCTCGGCGGTTCACCCCTCCACTTT.

The gene calls are TRBV5-4 and TRBJ2-1; the D gene is possibly TRBD2 (5 bases). This CDR3 contains 15 residues. V shed 0 bases and J shed 2 bases, with 9 bases lying between them. In germline, CDR1 is SGHNT, CDR2 YYREEE (reference sequence). CDR3 region: CASSLESGAYNEQFF. As DNA, the CDR3 is TGTGCCAGCAGCTTGGAAAGCGGAGCCTACAATGAGCAGTTCTTC.

The chain links TRBV7-2 to TRBJ1-2; D remains ambiguous. Germline CDR1 is SGHTA and CDR2 is FQGNSA. CDR3 length: 15 residues. Deletions cut 6 bases from V and 0 bases from J, with 14 bases between. CDR3 in DNA: TGTGCCAGCAGTTATCAAACCACAGCTAACTATGGCTACACCTTC. As protein: CASSYQTTANYGYTF.

This chain links TRBV6-5 with TRBJ2-1; D is ambiguous. The germline CDR1 and CDR2 sequences are MNHEY and SVGAGI. The CDR3 has 13 residues. The germline V and J ends were trimmed by 7 bases and 6 bases, with 13 bases remaining between them. The CDR3 is CASTLTGFNEQFF. CDR3 coding DNA: TGTGCCAGCACCCTCACTGGTTTCAATGAGCAGTTCTTC.

The V gene is TRBV5-4, the J gene TRBJ1-1, with a tentative D call TRBD1 (5 bases). In germline, CDR1 is SGHNT, CDR2 YYREEE (reference sequence). Trimming pared 4 bases from V and 0 bases from J, leaving 13 bases between. CDR3 length: 15 residues. The CDR3 spells CASSPRGGMNTEAFF. The CDR3 bases are TGTGCCAGCAGCCCCCGGGGGGGGATGAACACTGAAGCTTTCTTT.

This chain uses TRBV14 with TRBJ1-2, with D possibly being TRBD1 (6 bases). CDR3 size: 17 residues. Germline V gene data show CDR1 as SGHDN and CDR2 as FVKESK. The ends were cut back, 0 bases at V and 4 bases at J, with 18 bases in the middle. The CDR3 reads CASSQDMWGTGPYGYTF. DNA for the CDR3: TGTGCCAGCAGCCAAGATATGTGGGGAACAGGGCCCTATGGCTACACCTTC.

V and J are TRBV7-9 and TRBJ1-4, with 8 bases fitting TRBD1. The V segment lost 5 bases and the J segment 6 bases; nucleotides outside the gene matches: 5. The CDR3 totals 14 residues. Germline loops: CDR1 SEHNR, CDR2 FQNEAQ (reference sequence). The CDR3 nucleotides read TGTGCCAGCAGCCGCCAGACAGGGGATGAAAAACTGTTTTTT. Translation gives CASSRQTGDEKLFF.